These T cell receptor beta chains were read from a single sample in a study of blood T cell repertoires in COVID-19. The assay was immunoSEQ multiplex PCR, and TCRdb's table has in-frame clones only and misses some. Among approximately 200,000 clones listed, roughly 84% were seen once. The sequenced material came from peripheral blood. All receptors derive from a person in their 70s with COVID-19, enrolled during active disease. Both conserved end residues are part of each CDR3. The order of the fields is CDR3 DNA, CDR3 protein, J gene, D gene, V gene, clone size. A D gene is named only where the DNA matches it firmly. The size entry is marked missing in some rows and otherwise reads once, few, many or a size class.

TGTGCCAGCAGCCCCCCGACAGGGATAGGACGAGATGAAAAACTGTTTTTT CASSPPTGIGRDEKLFF TRBJ1-4 TRBD1 TRBV7-9 NA
TGTGCCAGCAGTGTTAGGGTCGCGGGTGAAAAACTGTTTTTT CASSVRVAGEKLFF TRBJ1-4 NA TRBV3-1/TRBV3-2 NA
TGTGCCAGCAGCTTGGGGGCCGACACTGAAGCTTTCTTT CASSLGADTEAFF TRBJ1-1 NA TRBV27 NA
TGTGCCAGCAGTTACCGACAAGCGAACACTGAAGCTTTCTTT CASSYRQANTEAFF TRBJ1-1 NA TRBV6-6 NA
TGTGCCAGCAGTTACGCAGGGATTTACGAGCAGTACTTC CASSYAGIYEQYF TRBJ2-7 NA TRBV6-2/TRBV6-3 NA
TGTGCCAGCAGCCGGACAGTTGAAGCTTTCTTT CASSRTVEAFF TRBJ1-1 NA TRBV11-2 once
TGCGCCAGCAGCCAACAACAGGGGTACAATGAGCAGTTCTTC CASSQQQGYNEQFF TRBJ2-1 TRBD1 TRBV4-1 NA
TGTGCACTCCGGGGTAACTATGGCTACACCTTC CALRGNYGYTF TRBJ1-2 NA TRBV28 NA
TGTGCCAGCAGCCGGGACAGGGGAACCCACGAGCAGTACTTC CASSRDRGTHEQYF TRBJ2-7 TRBD1 TRBV6-5 NA
TGTGCCAGCTCACCACCTAGCTCCTACAATGAGCAGTTCTTC CASSPPSSYNEQFF TRBJ2-1 NA TRBV18 once
TGTGCCAGCAGCTCTGGACTAGCGGGGGGTTACGAGCAGTACTTC CASSSGLAGGYEQYF TRBJ2-7 TRBD2 TRBV7-9 NA
TGTGCCAGCAGAGTGACAATTAACTATGGCTACACCTTC CASRVTINYGYTF TRBJ1-2 NA TRBV2 NA
TGCGCCAGCAGCTATCTTGGAGCGAACACTGAAGCTTTCTTT CASSYLGANTEAFF TRBJ1-1 NA TRBV5-1 NA
TGTGCCAGCAGCTCCCGGGTCCAGATGGGGCGGTGGTCCGTCTACGAGCAGTACTTC CASSSRVQMGRWSVYEQYF TRBJ2-7 NA TRBV5-6 NA
TGTGCCAGCAGTTTATCAGTTTTGAACTATGGCTACACCTTC CASSLSVLNYGYTF TRBJ1-2 NA TRBV28 NA
TGTGCCAGCAGGACCGGGACAGGGGTCTCTAATGAAAAACTGTTTTTT CASRTGTGVSNEKLFF TRBJ1-4 TRBD1 TRBV27 NA
TGTGCCAGCTCCGGGAGGGGGTTGAACACTGAAGCTTTCTTT CASSGRGLNTEAFF TRBJ1-1 NA TRBV3-1/TRBV3-2 once
TGTGCCAGCAGCTTGGTTTTGTCAGGGGGCCTCACTGAAGCTTTCTTT CASSLVLSGGLTEAFF TRBJ1-1 TRBD1 TRBV5-4 NA
TGTGCCAGCAGCTTAGAGACATGGGATGGCTACACCTTC CASSLETWDGYTF TRBJ1-2 NA TRBV7-9 NA
TGTGCCAGCAGGTGGACAGGGGGTTTCAATCAGCCCCAGCATTTT CASRWTGGFNQPQHF TRBJ1-5 TRBD1 TRBV6-5 NA
TGTGCCAGCAGCCCGGACAGGGTGATCGGCTACACCTTC CASSPDRVIGYTF TRBJ1-2 TRBD1 TRBV7-2 NA
TGTGCCACCAGCAGAGTTTCGAGCCTCCGCGATGGCTACACCTTC CATSRVSSLRDGYTF TRBJ1-2 NA TRBV15 once
TGTGCCAGCAGCTCATTTGGGGGGGGAGCCTACGAGCAGTACTTC CASSSFGGGAYEQYF TRBJ2-7 TRBD2 TRBV7-2 NA
TGCGCCAGCAGCCCCCTTGGTACCTACTCTGGAAACACCATATATTTT CASSPLGTYSGNTIYF TRBJ1-3 NA TRBV4-1 NA
TGTGCCAGCGGAGGGGGCTGGCCACCCCTCCACTTT CASGGGWPPLHF TRBJ1-6 NA TRBV21-1 NA
TGTGCCAGCAGCTTTGAACAGTCGCCGCAGTATTTT CASSFEQSPQYF TRBJ2-3 NA TRBV5-6 once
TGTGCCAGCAGCCGACTAGCGGGAGGAGAGCCTTACTACGAGCAGTACTTC CASSRLAGGEPYYEQYF TRBJ2-7 NA TRBV21-1 NA
TGCGCCAGCAGCCGGACATGGTTGGGCGAAACTAATGAAAAACTGTTTTTT CASSRTWLGETNEKLFF TRBJ1-4 NA TRBV4-1 NA
TGTGCCAGCAGTTTATATGGGGCTTACGAGCAGTACTTC CASSLYGAYEQYF TRBJ2-7 NA TRBV12-3/TRBV12-4 few
TGTGCCAGTAGTAACAGGGGGACCGGGGAGCTGTTTTTT CASSNRGTGELFF TRBJ2-2 TRBD1 TRBV19 few
TGCGCCAGCAGCCAAGGGTTTCCAGCGGGGGAGGAGACCCAGTACTTC CASSQGFPAGEETQYF TRBJ2-5 TRBD2 TRBV4-1 few
TGTGCCAGCAGCATCAAACAGGGGGGAAATTCACCCCTCCACTTT CASSIKQGGNSPLHF TRBJ1-6 TRBD1 TRBV7-2 NA
TGTGCCAGCAGCTTGGAGGGTGTCAGGGGAACTGAAAAACTGTTTTTT CASSLEGVRGTEKLFF TRBJ1-4 NA TRBV5-5 NA
TGTGCCAGCAGCTTTTACAGCACTGAGATAAACTATGGCTACACCTTC CASSFYSTEINYGYTF TRBJ1-2 NA TRBV7-9 NA
TGTGCCACGGAGTCTAACTATGGCTACACCTTC CATESNYGYTF TRBJ1-2 NA TRBV19 few